What follows is one T cell receptor beta chain and its context. This record comes from a study of blood T cell repertoires in COVID-19. Sequencing was performed with immunoSEQ multiplex PCR; in TCRdb, only in-frame clones are kept and a portion is missing. The top ten clones hold roughly 49% of a sample with about 18,000 clones, nearly 90% of them seen once. CDR1 and CDR2 from the germline V gene are LGHDT and YNNKEL (reference sequence). This CDR3 has 13 amino acids. J was trimmed by 2 bases and V by 4 bases; bases with no gene match: 2. The TCR originated in a human donor in a cohort sampled during active COVID-19. The sample consisted of peripheral blood. The V and J genes are TRBV3-1 (or the pseudogene TRBV3-2) and TRBJ2-7, with 7 bases matching TRBD2. The CDR3 DNA reads TGTGCCAGCAGCCGGGAGGGGACCTACGAGCAGTACTTC. It encodes CASSREGTYEQYF.